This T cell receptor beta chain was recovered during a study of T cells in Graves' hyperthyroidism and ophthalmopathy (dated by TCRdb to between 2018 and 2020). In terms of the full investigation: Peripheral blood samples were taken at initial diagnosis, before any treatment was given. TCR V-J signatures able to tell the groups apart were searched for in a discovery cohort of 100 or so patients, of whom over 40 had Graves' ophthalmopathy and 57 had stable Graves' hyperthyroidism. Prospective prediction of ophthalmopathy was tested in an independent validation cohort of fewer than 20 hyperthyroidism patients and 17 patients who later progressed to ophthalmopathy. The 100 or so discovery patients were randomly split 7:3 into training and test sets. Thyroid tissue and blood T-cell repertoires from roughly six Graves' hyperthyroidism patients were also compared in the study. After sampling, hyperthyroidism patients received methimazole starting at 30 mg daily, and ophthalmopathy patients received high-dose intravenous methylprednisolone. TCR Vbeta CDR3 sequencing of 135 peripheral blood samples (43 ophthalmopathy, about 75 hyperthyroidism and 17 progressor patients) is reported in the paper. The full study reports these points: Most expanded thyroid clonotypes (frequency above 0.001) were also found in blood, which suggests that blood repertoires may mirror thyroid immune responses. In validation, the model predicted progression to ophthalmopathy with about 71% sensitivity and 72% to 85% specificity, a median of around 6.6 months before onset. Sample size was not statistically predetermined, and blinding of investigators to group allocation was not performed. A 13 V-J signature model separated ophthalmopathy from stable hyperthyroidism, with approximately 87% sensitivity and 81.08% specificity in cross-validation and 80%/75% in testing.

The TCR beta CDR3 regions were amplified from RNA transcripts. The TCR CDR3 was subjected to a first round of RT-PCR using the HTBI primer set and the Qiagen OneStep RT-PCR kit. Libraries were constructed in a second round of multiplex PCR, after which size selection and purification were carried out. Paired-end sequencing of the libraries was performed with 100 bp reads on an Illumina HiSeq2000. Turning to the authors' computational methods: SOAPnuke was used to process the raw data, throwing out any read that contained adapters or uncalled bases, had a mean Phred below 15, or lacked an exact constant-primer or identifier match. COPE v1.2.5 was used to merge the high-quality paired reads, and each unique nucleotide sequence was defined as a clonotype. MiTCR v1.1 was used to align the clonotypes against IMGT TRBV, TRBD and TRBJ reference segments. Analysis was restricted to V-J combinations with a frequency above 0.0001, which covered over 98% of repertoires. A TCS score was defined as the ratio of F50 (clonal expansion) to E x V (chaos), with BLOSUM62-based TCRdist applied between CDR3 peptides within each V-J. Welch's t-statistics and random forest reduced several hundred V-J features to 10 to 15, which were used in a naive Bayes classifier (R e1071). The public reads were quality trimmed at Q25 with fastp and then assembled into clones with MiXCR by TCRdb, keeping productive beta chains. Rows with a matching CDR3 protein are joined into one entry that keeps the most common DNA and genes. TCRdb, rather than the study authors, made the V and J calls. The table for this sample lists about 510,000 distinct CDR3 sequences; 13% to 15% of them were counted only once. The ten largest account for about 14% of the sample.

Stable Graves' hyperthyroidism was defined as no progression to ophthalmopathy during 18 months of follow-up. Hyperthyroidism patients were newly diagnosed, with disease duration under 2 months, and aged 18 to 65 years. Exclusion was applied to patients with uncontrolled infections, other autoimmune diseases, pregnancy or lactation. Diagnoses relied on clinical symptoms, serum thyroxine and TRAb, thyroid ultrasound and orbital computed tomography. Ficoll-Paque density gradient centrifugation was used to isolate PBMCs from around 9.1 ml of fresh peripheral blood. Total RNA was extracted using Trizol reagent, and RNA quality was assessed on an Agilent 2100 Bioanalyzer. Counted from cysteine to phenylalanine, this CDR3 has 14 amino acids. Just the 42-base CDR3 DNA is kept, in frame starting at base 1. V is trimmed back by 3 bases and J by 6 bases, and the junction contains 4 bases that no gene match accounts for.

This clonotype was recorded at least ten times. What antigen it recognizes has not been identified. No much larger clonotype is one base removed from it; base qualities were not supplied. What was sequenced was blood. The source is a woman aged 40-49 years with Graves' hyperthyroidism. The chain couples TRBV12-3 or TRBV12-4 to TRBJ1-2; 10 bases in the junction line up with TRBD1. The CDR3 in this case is CASSFGTGANGYTF. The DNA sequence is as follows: TGTGCCAGCAGTTTCGGGACAGGGGCGAATGGCTACACCTTC.